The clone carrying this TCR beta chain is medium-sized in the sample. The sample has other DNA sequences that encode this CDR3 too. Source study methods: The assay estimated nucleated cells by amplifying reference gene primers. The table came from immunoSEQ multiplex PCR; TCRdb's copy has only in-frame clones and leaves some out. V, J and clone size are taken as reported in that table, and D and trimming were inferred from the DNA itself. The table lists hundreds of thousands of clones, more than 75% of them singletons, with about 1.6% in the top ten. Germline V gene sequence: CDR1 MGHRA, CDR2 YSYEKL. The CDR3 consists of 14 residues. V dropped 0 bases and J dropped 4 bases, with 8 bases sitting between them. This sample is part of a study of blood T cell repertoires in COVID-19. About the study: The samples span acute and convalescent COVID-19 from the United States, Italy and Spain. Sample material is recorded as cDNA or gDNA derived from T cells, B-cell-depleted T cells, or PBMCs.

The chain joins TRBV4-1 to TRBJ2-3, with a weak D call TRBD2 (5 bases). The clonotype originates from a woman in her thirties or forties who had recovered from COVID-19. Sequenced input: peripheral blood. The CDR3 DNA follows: TGCGCCAGCAGCCAAGATATCGGGGCAGATACGCAGTATTTT. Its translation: CASSQDIGADTQYF.